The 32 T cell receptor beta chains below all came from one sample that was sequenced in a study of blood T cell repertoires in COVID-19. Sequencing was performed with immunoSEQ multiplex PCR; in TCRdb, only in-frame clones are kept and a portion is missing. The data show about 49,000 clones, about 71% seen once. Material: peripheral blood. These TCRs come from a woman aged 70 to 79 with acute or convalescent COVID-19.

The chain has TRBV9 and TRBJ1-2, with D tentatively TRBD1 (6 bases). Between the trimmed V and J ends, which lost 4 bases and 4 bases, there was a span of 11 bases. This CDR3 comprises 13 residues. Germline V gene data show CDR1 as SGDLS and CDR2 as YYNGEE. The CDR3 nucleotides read TGTGCCAGCAGCTTAACGGACAGCTATGGCTACACCTTC. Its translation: CASSLTDSYGYTF.

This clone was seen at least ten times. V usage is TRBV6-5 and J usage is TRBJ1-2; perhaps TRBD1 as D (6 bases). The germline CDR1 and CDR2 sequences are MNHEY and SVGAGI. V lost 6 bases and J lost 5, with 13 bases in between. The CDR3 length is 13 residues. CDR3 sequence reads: CASSQDRRYGYTF. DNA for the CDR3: TGTGCCAGCAGCCAGGACAGACGATATGGCTACACCTTC.

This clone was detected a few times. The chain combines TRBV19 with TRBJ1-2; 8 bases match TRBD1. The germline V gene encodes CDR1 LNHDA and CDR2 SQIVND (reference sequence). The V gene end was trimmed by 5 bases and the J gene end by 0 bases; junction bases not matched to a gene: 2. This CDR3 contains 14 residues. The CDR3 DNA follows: TGTGCCAGTAGTCCGACAGGGGCTAACTATGGCTACACCTTC. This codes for CASSPTGANYGYTF.

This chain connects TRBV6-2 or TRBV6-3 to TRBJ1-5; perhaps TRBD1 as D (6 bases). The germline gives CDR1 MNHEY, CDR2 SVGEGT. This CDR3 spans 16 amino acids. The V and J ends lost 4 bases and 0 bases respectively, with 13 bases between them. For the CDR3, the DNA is TGTGCCAGCAGTTCCACAGGGCTCTATAGCAATCAGCCCCAGCATTTT. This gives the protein CASSSTGLYSNQPQHF.

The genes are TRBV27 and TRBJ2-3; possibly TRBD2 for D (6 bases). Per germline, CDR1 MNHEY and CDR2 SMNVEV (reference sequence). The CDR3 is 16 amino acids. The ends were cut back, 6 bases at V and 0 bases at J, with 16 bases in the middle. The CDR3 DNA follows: TGTGCCAGCAGATTGTTAGCGGTGCCTAGCACAGATACGCAGTATTTT. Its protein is CASRLLAVPSTDTQYF.

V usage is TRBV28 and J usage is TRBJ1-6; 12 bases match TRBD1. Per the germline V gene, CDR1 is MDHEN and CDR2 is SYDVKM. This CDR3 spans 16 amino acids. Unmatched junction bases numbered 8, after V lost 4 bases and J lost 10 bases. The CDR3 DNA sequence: TGTGCCAGCAGTTCCGGGACAGGGGGCGATTTATCACCCCTCCACTTT. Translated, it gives CASSSGTGGDLSPLHF.

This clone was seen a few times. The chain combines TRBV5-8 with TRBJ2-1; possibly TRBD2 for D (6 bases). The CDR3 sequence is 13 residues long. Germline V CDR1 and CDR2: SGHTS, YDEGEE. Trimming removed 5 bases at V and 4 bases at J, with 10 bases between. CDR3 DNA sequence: TGTGCCAGCAGGAGAAGCGGGTACAATGAGCAGTTCTTC. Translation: CASRRSGYNEQFF.

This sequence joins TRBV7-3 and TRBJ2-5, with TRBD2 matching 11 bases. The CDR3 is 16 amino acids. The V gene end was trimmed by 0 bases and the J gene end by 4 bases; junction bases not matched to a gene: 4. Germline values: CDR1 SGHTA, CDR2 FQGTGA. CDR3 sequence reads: CASSLTAGTSGETQYF. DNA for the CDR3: TGTGCCAGCAGCTTAACTGCCGGGACTAGCGGAGAGACCCAGTACTTC.

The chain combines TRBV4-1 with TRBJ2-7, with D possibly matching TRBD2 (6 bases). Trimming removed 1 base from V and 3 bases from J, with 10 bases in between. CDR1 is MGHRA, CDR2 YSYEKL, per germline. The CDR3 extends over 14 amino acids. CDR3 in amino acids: CASSQVGGGYEQYF. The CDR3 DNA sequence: TGCGCCAGCAGCCAAGTGGGGGGAGGCTACGAGCAGTACTTC.

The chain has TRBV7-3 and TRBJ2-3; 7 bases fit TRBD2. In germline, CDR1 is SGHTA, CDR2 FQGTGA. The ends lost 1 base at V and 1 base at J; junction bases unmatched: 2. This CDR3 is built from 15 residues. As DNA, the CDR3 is TGTGCCAGCAGCTTAATGGGGGGGGGCACAGATACGCAGTATTTT. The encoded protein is CASSLMGGGTDTQYF.

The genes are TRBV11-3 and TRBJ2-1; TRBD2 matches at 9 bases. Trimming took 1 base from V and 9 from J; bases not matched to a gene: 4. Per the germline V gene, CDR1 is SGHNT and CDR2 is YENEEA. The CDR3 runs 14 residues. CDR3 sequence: CASSLVAGASEQFF. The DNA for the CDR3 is TGTGCCAGCAGCTTAGTAGCGGGAGCTTCTGAGCAGTTCTTC.

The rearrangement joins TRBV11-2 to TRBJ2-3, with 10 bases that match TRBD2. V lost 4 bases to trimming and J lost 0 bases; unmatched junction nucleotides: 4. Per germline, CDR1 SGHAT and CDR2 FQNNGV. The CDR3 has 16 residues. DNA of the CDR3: TGTGCCAGCAGCTCCAGACTAGCGGGTAGCACAGATACGCAGTATTTT. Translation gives CASSSRLAGSTDTQYF.

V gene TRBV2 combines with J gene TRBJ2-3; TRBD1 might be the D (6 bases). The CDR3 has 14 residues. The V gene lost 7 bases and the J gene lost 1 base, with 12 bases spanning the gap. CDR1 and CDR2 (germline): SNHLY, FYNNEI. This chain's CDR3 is CASTESGGTDTQYF. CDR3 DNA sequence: TGTGCCAGCACCGAGTCAGGGGGCACAGATACGCAGTATTTT.

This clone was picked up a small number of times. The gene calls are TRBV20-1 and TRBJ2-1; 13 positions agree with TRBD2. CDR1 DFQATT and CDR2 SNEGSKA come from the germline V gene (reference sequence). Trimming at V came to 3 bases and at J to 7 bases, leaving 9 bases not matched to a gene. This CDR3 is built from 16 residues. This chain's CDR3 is CSASPPGTSGVNEQFF. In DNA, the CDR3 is TGCAGTGCTAGTCCCCCCGGGACTAGCGGGGTAAATGAGCAGTTCTTC.

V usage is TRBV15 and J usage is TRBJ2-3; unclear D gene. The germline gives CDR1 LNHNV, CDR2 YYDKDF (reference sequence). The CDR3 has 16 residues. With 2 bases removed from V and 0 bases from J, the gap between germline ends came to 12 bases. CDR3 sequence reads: CATSRTVSPSTDTQYF. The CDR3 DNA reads TGTGCCACCAGCAGAACGGTGTCCCCTAGCACAGATACGCAGTATTTT.

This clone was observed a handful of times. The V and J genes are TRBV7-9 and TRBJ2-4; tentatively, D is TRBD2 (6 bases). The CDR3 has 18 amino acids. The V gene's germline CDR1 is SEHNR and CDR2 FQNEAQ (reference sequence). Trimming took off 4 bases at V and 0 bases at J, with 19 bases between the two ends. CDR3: CASSSGARGRLAKNIQYF. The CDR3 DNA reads TGTGCCAGCAGCTCAGGCGCGCGGGGTCGCCTAGCCAAAAACATTCAGTACTTC. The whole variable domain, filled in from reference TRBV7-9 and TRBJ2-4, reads DTGVSQNPRHKITKRGQNVTFRCDPISEHNRLYWYRQTLGQGPEFLTYFQNEAQLEKSRLLSDRFSAERPKGSFSTLEIQRTEQGDSAMYLCASSSGARGRLAKNIQYFGAGTRLSVL.

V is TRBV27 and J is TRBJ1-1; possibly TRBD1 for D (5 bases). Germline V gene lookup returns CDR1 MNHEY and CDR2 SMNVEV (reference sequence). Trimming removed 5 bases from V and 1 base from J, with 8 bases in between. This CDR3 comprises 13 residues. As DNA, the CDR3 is TGTGCCAGCAGTCCCGGACAGAACACTGAAGCTTTCTTT. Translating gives CASSPGQNTEAFF.

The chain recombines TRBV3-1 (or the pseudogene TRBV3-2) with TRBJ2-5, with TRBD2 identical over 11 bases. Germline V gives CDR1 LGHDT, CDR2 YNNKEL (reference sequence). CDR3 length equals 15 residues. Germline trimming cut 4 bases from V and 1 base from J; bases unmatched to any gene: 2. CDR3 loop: CASSPTSGVQETQYF. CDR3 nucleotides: TGTGCCAGCAGCCCGACTAGCGGGGTCCAAGAGACCCAGTACTTC.

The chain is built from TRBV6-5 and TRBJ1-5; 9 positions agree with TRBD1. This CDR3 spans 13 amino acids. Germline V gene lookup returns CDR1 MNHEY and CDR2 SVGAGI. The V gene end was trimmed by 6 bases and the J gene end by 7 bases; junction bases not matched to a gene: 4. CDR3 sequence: CASRGQGAQPQHF. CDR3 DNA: TGTGCCAGCAGGGGACAGGGAGCCCAGCCCCAGCATTTT.

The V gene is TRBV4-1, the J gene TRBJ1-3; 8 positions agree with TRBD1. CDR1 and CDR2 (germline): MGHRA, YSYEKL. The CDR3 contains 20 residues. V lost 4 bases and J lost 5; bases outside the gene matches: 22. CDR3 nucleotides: TGCGCCAGCAGCCCGCAAAGAGGGCAGGGGGCGAGTAAGTTCCGAAACACCATATATTTT. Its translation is CASSPQRGQGASKFRNTIYF.

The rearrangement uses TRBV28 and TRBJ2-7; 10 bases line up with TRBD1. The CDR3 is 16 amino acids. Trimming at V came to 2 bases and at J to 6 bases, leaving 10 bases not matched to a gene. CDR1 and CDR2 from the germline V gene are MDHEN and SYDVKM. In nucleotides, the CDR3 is TGTGCCAGCAGTTTACTACCGGGACAGGGGCCCCTCGAGCAGTACTTC. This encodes CASSLLPGQGPLEQYF.

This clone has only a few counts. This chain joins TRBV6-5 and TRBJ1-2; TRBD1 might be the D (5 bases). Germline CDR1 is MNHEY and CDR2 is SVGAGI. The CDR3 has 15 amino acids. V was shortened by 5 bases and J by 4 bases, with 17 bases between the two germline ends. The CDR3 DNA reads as TGTGCCAGCAGTATACAGGTTTTTGGAACCTATGGCTACACCTTC. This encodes CASSIQVFGTYGYTF.

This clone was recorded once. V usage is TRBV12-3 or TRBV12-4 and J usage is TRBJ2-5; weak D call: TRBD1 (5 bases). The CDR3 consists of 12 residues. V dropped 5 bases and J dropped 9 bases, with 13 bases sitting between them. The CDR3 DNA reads TGTGCCAGCAGTCCGGACGCAGGGTCCCAGTACTTC. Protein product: CASSPDAGSQYF.

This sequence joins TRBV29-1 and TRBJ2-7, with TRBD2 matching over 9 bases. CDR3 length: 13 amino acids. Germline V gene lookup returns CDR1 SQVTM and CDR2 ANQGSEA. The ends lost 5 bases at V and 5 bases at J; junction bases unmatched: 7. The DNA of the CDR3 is TGCAGCGTTCTCCTAGCGGGATACGACGAGCAGTACTTC. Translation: CSVLLAGYDEQYF.

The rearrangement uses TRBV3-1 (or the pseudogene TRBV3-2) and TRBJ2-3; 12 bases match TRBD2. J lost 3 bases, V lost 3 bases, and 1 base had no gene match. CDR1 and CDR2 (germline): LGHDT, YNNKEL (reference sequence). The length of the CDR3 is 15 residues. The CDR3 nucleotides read TGTGCCAGCAGCCAGACTAGCGGGGGTACAGATACGCAGTATTTT. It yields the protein CASSQTSGGTDTQYF.

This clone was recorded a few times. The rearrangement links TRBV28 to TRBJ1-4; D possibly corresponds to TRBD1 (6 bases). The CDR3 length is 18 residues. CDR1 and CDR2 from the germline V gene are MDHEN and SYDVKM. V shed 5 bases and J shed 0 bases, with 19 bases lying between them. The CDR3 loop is CASSLQTGFLTTNEKLFF. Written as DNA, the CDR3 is TGTGCCAGCAGTCTTCAGACAGGTTTTTTAACAACTAATGAAAAACTGTTTTTT.

As DNA, the CDR3 is TGTGCCAGCAGCTTGGACCAGGGGGCGCGCGAGCAGTACTTC. This translates into CASSLDQGAREQYF. The genes are TRBV5-5 and TRBJ2-7, with 8 bases identical to TRBD1. CDR3 length: 14 residues. V dropped 0 bases and J dropped 6; count of bases not matched to a gene: 5. Germline V lookup: CDR1 SGHKS, CDR2 YYEKEE (reference sequence).

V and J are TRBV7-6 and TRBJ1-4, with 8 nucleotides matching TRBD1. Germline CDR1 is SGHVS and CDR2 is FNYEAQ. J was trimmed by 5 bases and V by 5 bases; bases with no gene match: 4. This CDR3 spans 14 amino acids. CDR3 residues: CASSTGQVNEKLFF. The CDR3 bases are TGTGCCAGCAGCACGGGACAGGTGAATGAAAAACTGTTTTTT.

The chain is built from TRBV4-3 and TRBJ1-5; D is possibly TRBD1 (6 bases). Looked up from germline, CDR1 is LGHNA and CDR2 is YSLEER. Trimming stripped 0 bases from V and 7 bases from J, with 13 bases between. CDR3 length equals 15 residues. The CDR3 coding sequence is TGCGCCAGCAGCCAAGAAACGACAGGCGTCCAGCCCCAGCATTTT. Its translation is CASSQETTGVQPQHF.

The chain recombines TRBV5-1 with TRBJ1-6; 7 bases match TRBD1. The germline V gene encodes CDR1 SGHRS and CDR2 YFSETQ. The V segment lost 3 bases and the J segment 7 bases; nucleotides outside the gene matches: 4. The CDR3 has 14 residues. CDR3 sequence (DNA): TGCGCCAGCAGCTCCCGGGACAGAAATTCACCCCTCCACTTT. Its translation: CASSSRDRNSPLHF.

The CDR3 spells CASSLASTTSGAYNEQFF. In DNA, the CDR3 is TGCGCCAGCAGCTTGGCGTCCACGACTAGCGGGGCATACAATGAGCAGTTCTTC. The rearrangement links TRBV5-1 to TRBJ2-1; 11 bases are shared with TRBD2. The germline V gene has CDR1 SGHRS and CDR2 YFSETQ. The CDR3 has 18 amino acids. After removal of 0 bases from V and 4 bases from J, the junction contained 9 bases not matched to a gene.

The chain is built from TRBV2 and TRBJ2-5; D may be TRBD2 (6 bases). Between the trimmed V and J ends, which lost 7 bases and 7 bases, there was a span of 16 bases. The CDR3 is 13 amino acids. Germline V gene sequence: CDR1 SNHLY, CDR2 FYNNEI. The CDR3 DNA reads TGTGCCAGCACCCCATTAGCGGAGGGGACCCAGTACTTC. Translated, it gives CASTPLAEGTQYF.